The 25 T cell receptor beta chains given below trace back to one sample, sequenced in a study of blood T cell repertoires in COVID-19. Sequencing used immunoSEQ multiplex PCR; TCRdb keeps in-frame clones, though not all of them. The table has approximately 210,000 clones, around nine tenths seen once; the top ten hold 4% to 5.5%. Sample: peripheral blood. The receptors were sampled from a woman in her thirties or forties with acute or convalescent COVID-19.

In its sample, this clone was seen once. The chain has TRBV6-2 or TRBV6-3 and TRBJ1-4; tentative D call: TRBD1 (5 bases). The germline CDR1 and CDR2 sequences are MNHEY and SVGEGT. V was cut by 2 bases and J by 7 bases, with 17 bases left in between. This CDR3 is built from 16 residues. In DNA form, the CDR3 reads TGTGCCAGCAGTTACAATCCCCCAGGGATGGGTGAAAAACTGTTTTTT. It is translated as CASSYNPPGMGEKLFF.

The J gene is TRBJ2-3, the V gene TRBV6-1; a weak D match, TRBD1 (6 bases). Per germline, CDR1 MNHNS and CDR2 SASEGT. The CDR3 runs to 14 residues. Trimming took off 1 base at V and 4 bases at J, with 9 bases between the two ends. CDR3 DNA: TGTGCCAGCAGTGAAGGCAGGGGCGCAGATACGCAGTATTTT. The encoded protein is CASSEGRGADTQYF.

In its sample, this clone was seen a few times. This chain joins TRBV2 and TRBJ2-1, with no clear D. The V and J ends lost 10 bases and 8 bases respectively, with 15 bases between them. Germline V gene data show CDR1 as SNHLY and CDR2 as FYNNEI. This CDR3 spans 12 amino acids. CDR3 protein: CAKFIRPDEQFF. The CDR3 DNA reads TGTGCCAAATTCATCAGGCCCGATGAGCAGTTCTTC.

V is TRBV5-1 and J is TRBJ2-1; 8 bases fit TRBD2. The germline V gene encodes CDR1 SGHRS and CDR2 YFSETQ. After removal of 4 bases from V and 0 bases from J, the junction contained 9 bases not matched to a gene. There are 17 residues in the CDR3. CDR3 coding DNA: TGCGCCAGCAGCCCGACCTTAGCGGGGACCTCCTACAATGAGCAGTTCTTC. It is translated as CASSPTLAGTSYNEQFF.

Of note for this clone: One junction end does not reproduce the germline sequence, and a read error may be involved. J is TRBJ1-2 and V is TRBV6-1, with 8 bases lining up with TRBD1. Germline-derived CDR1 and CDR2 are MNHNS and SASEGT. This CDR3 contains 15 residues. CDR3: CASSQARTGSYGYTF. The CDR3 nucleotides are TGTGCCAGCAGTCAAGCCCGGACAGGGAGTTATGGCTACACCTTC.

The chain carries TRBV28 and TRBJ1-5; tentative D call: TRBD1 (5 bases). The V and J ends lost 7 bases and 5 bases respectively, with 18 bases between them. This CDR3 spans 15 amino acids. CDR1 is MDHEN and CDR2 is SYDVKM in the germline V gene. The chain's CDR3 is CASTRYSQGYQPQHF. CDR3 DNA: TGTGCCAGCACCCGATACTCGCAGGGCTATCAGCCCCAGCATTTT.

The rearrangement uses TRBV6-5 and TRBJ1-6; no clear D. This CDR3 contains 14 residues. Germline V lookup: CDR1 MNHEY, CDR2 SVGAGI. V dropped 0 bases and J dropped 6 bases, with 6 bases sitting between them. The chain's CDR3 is CASSYSQINSPLHF. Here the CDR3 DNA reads TGTGCCAGCAGTTACTCACAAATTAATTCACCCCTCCACTTT.

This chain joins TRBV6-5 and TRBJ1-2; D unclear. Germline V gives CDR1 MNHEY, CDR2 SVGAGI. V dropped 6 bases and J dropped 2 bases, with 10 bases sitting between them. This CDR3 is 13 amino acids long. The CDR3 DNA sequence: TGTGCCAGCAGGACCGACATAAACTATGGCTACACCTTC. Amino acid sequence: CASRTDINYGYTF.

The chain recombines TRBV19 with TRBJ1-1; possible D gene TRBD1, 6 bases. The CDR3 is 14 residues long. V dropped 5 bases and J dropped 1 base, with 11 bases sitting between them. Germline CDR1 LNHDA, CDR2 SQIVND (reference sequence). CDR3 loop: CASSGRTENTEAFF. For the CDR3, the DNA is TGTGCCAGTAGTGGACGGACAGAGAACACTGAAGCTTTCTTT.

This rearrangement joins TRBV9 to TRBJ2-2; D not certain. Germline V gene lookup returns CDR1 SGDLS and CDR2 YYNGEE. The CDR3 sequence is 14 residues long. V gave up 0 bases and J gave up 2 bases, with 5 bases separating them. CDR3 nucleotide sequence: TGTGCCAGCAGCGTAGGGCTTAACACCGGGGAGCTGTTTTTT. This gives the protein CASSVGLNTGELFF.

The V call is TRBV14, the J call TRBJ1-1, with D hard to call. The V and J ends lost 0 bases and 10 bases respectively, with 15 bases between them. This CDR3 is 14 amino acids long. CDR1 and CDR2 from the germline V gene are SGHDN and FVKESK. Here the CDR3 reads CASSQDSTYRGAFF. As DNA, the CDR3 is TGTGCCAGCAGCCAAGATTCGACCTATCGAGGAGCTTTCTTT.

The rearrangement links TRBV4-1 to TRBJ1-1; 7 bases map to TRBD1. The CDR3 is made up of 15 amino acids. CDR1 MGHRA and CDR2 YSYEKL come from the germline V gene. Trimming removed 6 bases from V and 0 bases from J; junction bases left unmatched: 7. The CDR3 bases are TGCGCCAGCAGGTATCGGGACAGCATGAACACTGAAGCTTTCTTT. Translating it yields CASRYRDSMNTEAFF.

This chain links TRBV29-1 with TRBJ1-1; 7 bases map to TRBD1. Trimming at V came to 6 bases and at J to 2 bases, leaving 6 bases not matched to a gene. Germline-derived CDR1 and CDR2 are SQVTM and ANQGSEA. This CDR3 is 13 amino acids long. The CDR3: CSVKDRINTEAFF. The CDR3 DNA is TGCAGCGTCAAGGACAGGATCAACACTGAAGCTTTCTTT.

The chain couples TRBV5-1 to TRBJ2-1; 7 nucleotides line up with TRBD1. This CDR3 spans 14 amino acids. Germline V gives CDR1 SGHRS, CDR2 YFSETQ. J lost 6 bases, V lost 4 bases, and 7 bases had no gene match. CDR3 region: CASSAGTVVNEQFF. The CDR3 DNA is TGCGCCAGCAGCGCCGGGACAGTTGTCAATGAGCAGTTCTTC. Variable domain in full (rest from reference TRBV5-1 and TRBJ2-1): KAGVTQTPRYLIKTRGQQVTLSCSPISGHRSVSWYQQTPGQGLQFLFEYFSETQRNKGNFPGRFSGRQFSNSRSEMNVSTLELGDSALYLCASSAGTVVNEQFFGPGTRLTVL.

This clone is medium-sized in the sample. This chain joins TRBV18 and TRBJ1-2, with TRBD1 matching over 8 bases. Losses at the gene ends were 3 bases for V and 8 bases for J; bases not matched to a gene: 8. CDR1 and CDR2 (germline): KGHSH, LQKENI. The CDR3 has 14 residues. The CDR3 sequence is CASSPGTGIVGYTF. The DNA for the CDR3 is TGTGCCAGCTCACCTGGGACAGGTATCGTCGGCTACACCTTC.

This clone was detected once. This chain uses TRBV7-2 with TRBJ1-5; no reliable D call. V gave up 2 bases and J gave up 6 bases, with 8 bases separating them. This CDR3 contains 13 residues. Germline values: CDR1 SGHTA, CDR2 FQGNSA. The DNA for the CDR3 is TGTGCCAGCAGCTTAAAGCCGGGTCAGCCCCAGCATTTT. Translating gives CASSLKPGQPQHF.

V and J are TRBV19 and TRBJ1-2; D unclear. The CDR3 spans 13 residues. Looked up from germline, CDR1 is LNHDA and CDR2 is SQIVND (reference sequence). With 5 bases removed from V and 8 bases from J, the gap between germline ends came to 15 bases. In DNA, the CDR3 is TGTGCCAGTAGTCGAACTCCGGAGGGAGGCTACACCTTC. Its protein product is CASSRTPEGGYTF.

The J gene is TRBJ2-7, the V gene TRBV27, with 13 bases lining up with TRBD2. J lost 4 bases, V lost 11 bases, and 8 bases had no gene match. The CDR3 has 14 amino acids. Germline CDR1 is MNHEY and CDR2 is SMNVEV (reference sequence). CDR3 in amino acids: CAPGLAGKLYEQYV. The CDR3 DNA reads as TGTGCCCCGGGACTAGCGGGGAAACTTTACGAGCAGTACGTC.

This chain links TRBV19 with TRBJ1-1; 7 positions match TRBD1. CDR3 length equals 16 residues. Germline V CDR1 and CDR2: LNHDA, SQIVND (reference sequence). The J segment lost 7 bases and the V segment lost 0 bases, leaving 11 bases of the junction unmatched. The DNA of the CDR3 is TGTGCCAGTAGTATAGACACTCCGACAGGGCTGGTTGAAGCTTTCTTT. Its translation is CASSIDTPTGLVEAFF.

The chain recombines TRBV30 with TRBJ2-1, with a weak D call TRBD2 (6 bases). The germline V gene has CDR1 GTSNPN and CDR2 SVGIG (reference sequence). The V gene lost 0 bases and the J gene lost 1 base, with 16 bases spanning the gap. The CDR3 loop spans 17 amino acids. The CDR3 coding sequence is TGTGCCTGGAGTGTACGTGGGGAGGTCAAGTCCTACAATGAGCAGTTCTTC. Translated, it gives CAWSVRGEVKSYNEQFF. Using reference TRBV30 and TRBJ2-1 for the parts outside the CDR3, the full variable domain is SQTIHQWPATLVQPVGSPLSLECTVEGTSNPNLYWYRQAAGRGLQLLFYSVGIGQISSEVPQNLSASRPQDRQFILSSKKLLLSDSGFYLCAWSVRGEVKSYNEQFFGPGTRLTVL.

CDR3 DNA sequence: TGTGCCAGCAGTTTCTTACCCGCCGCGGCCTACTATGGCTACACCTTC. This translates into CASSFLPAAAYYGYTF. The chain carries TRBV27 and TRBJ1-2, with D hard to call. CDR1 is MNHEY, CDR2 SMNVEV, per germline (reference sequence). The V gene lost 3 bases and the J gene lost 3 bases, with 17 bases spanning the gap. The CDR3 length is 16 residues.

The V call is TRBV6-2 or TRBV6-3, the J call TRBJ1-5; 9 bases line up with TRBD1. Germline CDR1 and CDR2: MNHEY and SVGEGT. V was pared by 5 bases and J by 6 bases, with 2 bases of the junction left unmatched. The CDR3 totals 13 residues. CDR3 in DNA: TGTGCCAGCAGTCCGACAGGGGGTCAGCCCCAGCATTTT. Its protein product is CASSPTGGQPQHF.

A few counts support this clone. The CDR3 coding sequence is TGTGCCAGCAGCCCAGGCAGCTATGGCTACACCTTC. It yields the protein CASSPGSYGYTF. V is TRBV3-1 (or the pseudogene TRBV3-2) and J is TRBJ1-2, with no clear D. CDR1 LGHDT and CDR2 YNNKEL come from the germline V gene (reference sequence). Between the trimmed V and J ends, which lost 4 bases and 4 bases, there was a span of 7 bases. The CDR3 has 12 amino acids.

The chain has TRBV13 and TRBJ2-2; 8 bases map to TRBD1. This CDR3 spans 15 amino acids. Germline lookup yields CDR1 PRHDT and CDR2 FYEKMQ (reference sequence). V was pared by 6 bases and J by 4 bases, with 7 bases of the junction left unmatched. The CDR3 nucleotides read TGTGCCAGCAGTATGACAGGGGTTGCCACCGGGGAGCTGTTTTTT. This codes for CASSMTGVATGELFF.

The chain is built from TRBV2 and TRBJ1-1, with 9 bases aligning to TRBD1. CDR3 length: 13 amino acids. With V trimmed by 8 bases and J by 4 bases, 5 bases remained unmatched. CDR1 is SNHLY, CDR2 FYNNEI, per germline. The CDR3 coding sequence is TGTGCCAGCCAGGGACAGGGCGGCACTGAAGCTTTCTTT. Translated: CASQGQGGTEAFF. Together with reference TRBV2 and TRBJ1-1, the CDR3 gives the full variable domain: EPEVTQTPSHQVTQMGQEVILRCVPISNHLYFYWYRQILGQKVEFLVSFYNNEISEKSEIFDDQFSVERPDGSNFTLKIRSTKLEDSAMYFCASQGQGGTEAFFGQGTRLTVV.